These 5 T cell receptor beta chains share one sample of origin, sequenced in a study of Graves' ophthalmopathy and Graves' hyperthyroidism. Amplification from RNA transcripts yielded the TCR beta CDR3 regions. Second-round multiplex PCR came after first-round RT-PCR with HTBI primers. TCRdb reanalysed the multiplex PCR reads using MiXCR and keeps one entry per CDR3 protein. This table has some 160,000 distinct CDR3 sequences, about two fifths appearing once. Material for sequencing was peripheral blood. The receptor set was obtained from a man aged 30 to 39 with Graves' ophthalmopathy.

The CDR3 nucleotides are TGTGCCAGCACCCGTTCCGGGACAGGGCAAGAGACCCAGTACTTC. It specifies CASTRSGTGQETQYF. This rearrangement joins TRBV6-1 to TRBJ2-5; 9 bases are a match to TRBD1. Germline-derived CDR1 and CDR2 are MNHNS and SASEGT. This CDR3 spans 15 amino acids. V shed 7 bases, J shed 2 bases, and the junction held 8 bases outside the gene matches.

The CDR3 region is CASNSLNSAGKETQYF. In nucleotides, the CDR3 is TGTGCCAGCAACAGCCTTAACTCAGCGGGAAAAGAGACCCAGTACTTC. The chain combines TRBV6-2 or TRBV6-3 with TRBJ2-5; TRBD2 agrees at 7 bases. The CDR3 contains 16 residues. Germline V lookup: CDR1 MNHEY, CDR2 SVGEGT. Trimming cost V 7 bases and J 3 bases; bases outside gene matches: 14.

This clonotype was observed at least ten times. The CDR3 protein is CASSQGRQGVSGQPQHF. DNA of the CDR3: TGCGCCAGCAGCCAAGGCCGACAGGGGGTCTCAGGACAGCCCCAGCATTTT. This chain connects TRBV4-1 to TRBJ1-5; 9 bases are shared with TRBD1. Trimming at V came to 1 base and at J to 7 bases, leaving 11 bases not matched to a gene. The CDR3 is made up of 17 amino acids. Germline CDR1 MGHRA, CDR2 YSYEKL.

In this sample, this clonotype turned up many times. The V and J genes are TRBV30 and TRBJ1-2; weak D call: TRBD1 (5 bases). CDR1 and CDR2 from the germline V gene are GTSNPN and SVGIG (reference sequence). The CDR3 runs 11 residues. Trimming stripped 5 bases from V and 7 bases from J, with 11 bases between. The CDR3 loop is CAWSGGTGYTF. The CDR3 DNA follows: TGTGCCTGGTCGGGGGGGACTGGCTACACCTTC.

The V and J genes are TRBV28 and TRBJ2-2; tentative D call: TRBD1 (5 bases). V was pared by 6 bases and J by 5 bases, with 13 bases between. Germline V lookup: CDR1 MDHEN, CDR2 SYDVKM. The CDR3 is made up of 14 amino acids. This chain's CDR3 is CASRPDSETGELFF. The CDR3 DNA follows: TGTGCCAGCAGACCCGACAGTGAGACCGGGGAGCTGTTTTTT.